The next 27 T cell receptor beta chains were all read from a single sample in a study of cytomegalovirus exposure and HLA in healthy donors. Sequenced by immunoSEQ multiplex PCR; TCRdb stores in-frame clones only, minus some. The sample lists roughly 300,000 clones, 88% seen once, with approximately 0.94% in the top ten. The sequenced sample consisted of PBMCs. Receptors were obtained from a woman aged 18 to 35 in good health and CMV-seronegative.

The rearrangement uses TRBV2 and TRBJ2-4, with 7 bases aligning to TRBD2. CDR3 length equals 14 residues. J lost 6 bases, V lost 5 bases, and 7 bases had no gene match. Germline CDR1 SNHLY, CDR2 FYNNEI. CDR3 nucleotides: TGTGCCAGCAGTCCCGGGACTATCTTAAACATTCAGTACTTC. It translates to CASSPGTILNIQYF.

The chain joins TRBV5-4 to TRBJ2-1; 10 nucleotides align to TRBD1. CDR1 is SGHNT and CDR2 is YYREEE in the germline V gene (reference sequence). CDR3 length equals 15 residues. V lost 1 base, J lost 7 bases, and 5 bases stayed unmatched. Here the CDR3 reads CASSLWDRGANEQFF. For the CDR3, the DNA is TGTGCCAGCAGCTTGTGGGACAGGGGTGCAAATGAGCAGTTCTTC.

The J gene is TRBJ1-4, the V gene TRBV14; tentative D call: TRBD1 (5 bases). The germline V gene encodes CDR1 SGHDN and CDR2 FVKESK. CDR3 length equals 13 residues. V was pared by 8 bases and J by 4 bases, with 11 bases between. The CDR3 protein is CASRRQLNEKLFF. The CDR3 DNA is TGTGCCAGCCGCCGACAGCTTAATGAAAAACTGTTTTTT.

This clone was seen a single time. V gene TRBV25-1 combines with J gene TRBJ2-1, with 7 bases lining up with TRBD2. This CDR3 is built from 14 residues. CDR1 is MGHDK, CDR2 SYGVNS, per germline. V shed 4 bases, J shed 3 bases, and the junction held 3 bases outside the gene matches. The DNA of the CDR3 is TGTGCCAGCAGTGGGACTAGTATCTACAATGAGCAGTTCTTC. Amino acids: CASSGTSIYNEQFF.

In nucleotides, the CDR3 is TGTGCCAGCAGCTTGGCTAGCACCGCTGAGCAGTTCTTC. Encoded protein: CASSLASTAEQFF. The chain recombines TRBV5-6 with TRBJ2-1, with D maybe TRBD2 (5 bases). V was cut by 0 bases and J by 9 bases, with 10 bases left in between. Germline CDR1 is SGHDT and CDR2 is YYEEEE. The CDR3 is made up of 13 amino acids.

There are a few counts of this clone. J is TRBJ1-4 and V is TRBV7-9, with D possibly TRBD1 on 6 matching bases. The CDR3 extends over 13 amino acids. The germline gives CDR1 SEHNR, CDR2 FQNEAQ (reference sequence). V lost 7 bases, J lost 5 bases, and 11 bases lay in between. For the CDR3, the DNA is TGTGCCAGCACGGGACACCTAAATGAAAAACTGTTTTTT. Residues: CASTGHLNEKLFF.

This chain connects TRBV4-1 to TRBJ2-5; 7 bases align to TRBD1. There are 14 residues in the CDR3. CDR1 and CDR2 from the germline V gene are MGHRA and YSYEKL. After removal of 5 bases from V and 1 base from J, the junction contained 4 bases not matched to a gene. In DNA, the CDR3 is TGCGCCAGCAGCGGACCAGGGGGCCAAGAGACCCAGTACTTC. This translates into CASSGPGGQETQYF.

This rearrangement joins TRBV28 to TRBJ2-7; TRBD2 aligns across 9 bases. Trimming took 7 bases from V and 6 from J; bases not matched to a gene: 13. Per the germline V gene, CDR1 is MDHEN and CDR2 is SYDVKM. This CDR3 is built from 15 residues. DNA for the CDR3: TGTGCCAGCATTTACCTGGGCGGGAGGGCTGGCGAGCAGTACTTC. Protein: CASIYLGGRAGEQYF. The variable domain in full, completed from reference TRBV28 and TRBJ2-7, reads DVKVTQSSRYLVKRTGEKVFLECVQDMDHENMFWYRQDPGLGLRLIYFSYDVKMKEKGDIPEGYSVSREKKERFSLILESASTNQTSMYLCASIYLGGRAGEQYFGPGTRLTVT.

The chain uses TRBV9 and TRBJ2-7, with D tentatively TRBD2 (5 bases). Trimming removed 0 bases at V and 5 bases at J, with 9 bases between. Per the germline V gene, CDR1 is SGDLS and CDR2 is YYNGEE. The CDR3 is 13 amino acids. The CDR3 here is CASSVGGRDEQYF. For the CDR3, the DNA is TGTGCCAGCAGCGTAGGCGGGCGGGACGAGCAGTACTTC.

CDR3: CAWAAGGGQPQHF. The CDR3 DNA follows: TGTGCCTGGGCCGCCGGGGGGGGTCAGCCCCAGCATTTT. The chain links TRBV30 to TRBJ1-5; maybe TRBD1 (5 bases). The CDR3 has 13 amino acids. In germline, CDR1 is GTSNPN, CDR2 SVGIG (reference sequence). Trimming removed 5 bases at V and 6 bases at J, with 14 bases between.

The CDR3 is CASSLAGDYNEQFF. The CDR3 region has the DNA TGTGCCAGCAGCCTAGCGGGAGACTACAATGAGCAGTTCTTC. V and J are TRBV7-3 and TRBJ2-1; TRBD2 aligns across 10 bases. Trimming cost V 5 bases and J 3 bases; bases outside gene matches: 1. CDR3 length equals 14 residues. Per germline, CDR1 SGHTA and CDR2 FQGTGA.

The chain carries TRBV11-2 and TRBJ2-2; 12 bases align to TRBD1. The V segment lost 1 base and the J segment 6 bases; nucleotides outside the gene matches: 9. Germline assignment: CDR1 SGHAT and CDR2 FQNNGV. This CDR3 is built from 18 residues. The CDR3: CASSLVSPGQGASGELFF. The CDR3 region has the DNA TGTGCCAGCAGCTTAGTTTCACCGGGACAGGGGGCGTCCGGGGAGCTGTTTTTT.

This chain connects TRBV27 to TRBJ1-2, with 10 bases aligning to TRBD1. The CDR3 contains 15 residues. Germline V gene lookup returns CDR1 MNHEY and CDR2 SMNVEV (reference sequence). Trimming removed 3 bases from V and 4 bases from J; junction bases left unmatched: 5. The CDR3 coding sequence is TGTGCCAGCAGTTTTGCCGGGACAGGGGCCTATGGCTACACCTTC. It specifies CASSFAGTGAYGYTF.

In regard to this clone: One end of the junction fails to match germline, which may point to a read error. CDR3 amino acids: CASSPLGSGNTIYF. The CDR3 coding sequence is TGTGCTAGCAGCCCCCTAGGCTCTGGAAACACCATATATTTT. The chain couples TRBV7-7 to TRBJ1-3; D not resolved. Germline-derived CDR1 and CDR2 are SSHAT and FNYEAQ (reference sequence). This CDR3 spans 14 amino acids.

This clone has only a few counts. The chain has TRBV5-6 and TRBJ2-7; tentative D call: TRBD1 (5 bases). CDR1 and CDR2 from the germline V gene are SGHDT and YYEEEE. The CDR3 runs to 14 residues. V lost 0 bases to trimming and J lost 2 bases, with 9 bases between them. CDR3 in amino acids: CASSLGQQPYEQYF. CDR3 sequence (DNA): TGTGCCAGCAGCTTGGGACAGCAACCCTACGAGCAGTACTTC.

The sample holds a few counts of this clone. The rearrangement joins TRBV2 to TRBJ2-3, with unresolved D. CDR1 is SNHLY and CDR2 is FYNNEI in the germline V gene. This CDR3 spans 14 amino acids. V lost 2 bases to trimming and J lost 6 bases, with 12 bases between them. CDR3: CASSERLAFDTQYF. The CDR3 DNA reads TGTGCCAGCAGTGAACGACTCGCATTCGATACGCAGTATTTT.

V usage is TRBV5-1 and J usage is TRBJ2-7; 9 bases map to TRBD1. V was pared by 0 bases and J by 4 bases, with 11 bases of the junction left unmatched. In germline, CDR1 is SGHRS, CDR2 YFSETQ. This CDR3 region has 17 residues. The CDR3 nucleotides read TGCGCCAGCAGCTTGGAAACCCCGGGACAGGGTCCGTACGAGCAGTACTTC. This sequence encodes CASSLETPGQGPYEQYF.

This chain joins TRBV4-1 and TRBJ1-5, with 7 bases aligning to TRBD1. The V gene's germline CDR1 is MGHRA and CDR2 YSYEKL. V lost 3 bases and J lost 5; bases outside the gene matches: 10. The CDR3 extends over 16 amino acids. The CDR3 region is CASSQAAQDRDQPQHF. CDR3 nucleotides: TGCGCCAGCAGCCAGGCAGCCCAAGACAGGGATCAGCCCCAGCATTTT.

The chain couples TRBV28 to TRBJ1-2; TRBD1 might be the D (5 bases). This CDR3 contains 13 residues. Germline assignment: CDR1 MDHEN and CDR2 SYDVKM. The V end was cut by 6 bases, the J end by 8 bases, with 16 bases between. CDR3 sequence reads: CASRESRVKGYTF. The CDR3 nucleotides are TGTGCCAGCAGAGAGAGCAGGGTTAAGGGCTACACCTTC.

The genes are TRBV27 and TRBJ2-1; D may be TRBD1 (8 bases). The CDR3 has 15 amino acids. Per the germline V gene, CDR1 is MNHEY and CDR2 is SMNVEV (reference sequence). V lost 5 bases and J 6 bases, leaving 17 bases between the germline ends. CDR3 protein: CASSRGDRTSNEQFF. The CDR3 DNA reads TGTGCCAGCAGTCGGGGGGACAGGACGTCCAATGAGCAGTTCTTC.

This clone was seen more than once but under ten times. V and J are TRBV30 and TRBJ1-4, with TRBD1 as a possible D gene (6 bases). The CDR3 sequence is 12 residues long. The germline V gene encodes CDR1 GTSNPN and CDR2 SVGIG (reference sequence). Trimming removed 7 bases from V and 5 bases from J, with 11 bases in between. CDR3 bases: TGTGCCTCACAGGGCCGCAATGAAAAACTGTTTTTT. Protein product: CASQGRNEKLFF.

V and J are TRBV25-1 and TRBJ2-3; 8 nucleotides agree with TRBD2. This CDR3 contains 16 residues. The germline V gene encodes CDR1 MGHDK and CDR2 SYGVNS. The V and J ends lost 6 bases and 6 bases, in that order; junction bases with no gene match: 14. CDR3 DNA sequence: TGTGCCAGCAGCGAAGGGGGACTAGTGTTAGGGGATACGCAGTATTTT. This codes for CASSEGGLVLGDTQYF.

This chain uses TRBV4-1 with TRBJ1-2; 8 nucleotides align to TRBD1. Germline-derived CDR1 and CDR2 are MGHRA and YSYEKL. With V trimmed by 1 base and J by 2 bases, 3 bases remained unmatched. This CDR3 region has 15 residues. CDR3 nucleotides: TGCGCCAGCAGCCAAGTGACAGGGGTAAACTATGGCTACACCTTC. Protein: CASSQVTGVNYGYTF.

The chain carries TRBV27 and TRBJ2-5, with 8 bases that match TRBD1. The CDR3 sequence is 18 residues long. With V trimmed by 6 bases and J by 4 bases, 19 bases remained unmatched. CDR1 is MNHEY and CDR2 is SMNVEV in the germline V gene (reference sequence). CDR3 DNA sequence: TGTGCCAGCAGAATAAGGGCCGCACAGACAGGGGATTTAGAGACCCAGTACTTC. Translation gives CASRIRAAQTGDLETQYF.

The J gene is TRBJ2-1, the V gene TRBV27, with TRBD2 identical over 15 bases. V lost 5 bases, J lost 10 bases, and 3 bases stayed unmatched. Looked up from germline, CDR1 is MNHEY and CDR2 is SMNVEV (reference sequence). The CDR3 is made up of 14 amino acids. As DNA, the CDR3 is TGTGCCAGCAGTAACGGACTAGCGGGAGGGGAGCAGTTCTTC. Its protein is CASSNGLAGGEQFF.

This rearrangement joins TRBV5-6 to TRBJ1-4; no definite D call. The CDR3 totals 16 residues. From germline, CDR1 is SGHDT and CDR2 YYEEEE. V was shortened by 1 base and J by 4 bases, with 14 bases between the two germline ends. CDR3 sequence: CASSLYRRSINEKLFF. As DNA, the CDR3 is TGTGCCAGCAGCTTGTATCGGCGGAGTATTAATGAAAAACTGTTTTTT.

This clone was found a few times. The chain links TRBV28 to TRBJ2-7; TRBD2 might be the D (6 bases). The CDR3 length is 15 residues. Trimming shortened V by 6 bases and J by 1 base, and 16 bases separated the two germline ends. The germline V gene encodes CDR1 MDHEN and CDR2 SYDVKM. The CDR3 DNA follows: TGTGCCAGCAGGCTCCACCGGGGGACGTCCTACGAGCAGTACTTC. Its translation: CASRLHRGTSYEQYF.